These T cell receptor beta chains were read from a single sample in a study of T cells after yellow fever vaccination. One entry per CDR3 protein, called by TCRdb with MiXCR from the 5' RACE reads. The table includes just over 300,000 distinct CDR3 sequences, less than 4.5% detected once. This specimen was PBMCs, taken on the day of the yellow fever booster vaccination. The origin of the receptors is a man aged 18 to 30 who received the YFV17D yellow fever vaccine. CDR3s include the opening cysteine and the closing phenylalanine or tryptophan. D genes are given only for firm matches. Expanded clones get a size class; other rows say once, few or many, or leave the size out.

j_call clone_size v_call d_call cdr3_nt cdr3_aa
TRBJ2-7 few TRBV7-2 - TGTGCCAGCAGCTTCCTGCTCCCCTACGAGCAGTACTTC CASSFLLPYEQYF
TRBJ1-3 many TRBV4-3 - TGCGCCAGCAGCCAAGATTCCAGGTTCGGAAACACCATATATTTT CASSQDSRFGNTIYF
TRBJ1-4 many TRBV11-2 - TGTGCCAGCAGCCGATCCAACCCGGGCTGGGAGGGGGGGATGGAAAAACTGTTTTTT CASSRSNPGWEGGMEKLFF
TRBJ1-2 few TRBV7-8 - TGTGCCAGCAGCCCCCGGTGGTATGGCTACACCTTC CASSPRWYGYTF
TRBJ2-2 - TRBV9 - TGTGCCAGCAGCGTGGGACCGGGCACCGGGGAGCTGTTTTTT CASSVGPGTGELFF
TRBJ2-1 many TRBV5-1 - TGCGCCAGCAGGTGGTCAGGGCCGAACAATGAGCAGTTCTTC CASRWSGPNNEQFF
TRBJ2-2 - TRBV6-5 - TGTGCCAGCAGTTACAGGGACGGGACCGGGGAGCTGTTTTTT CASSYRDGTGELFF
TRBJ2-7 many TRBV30 TRBD1 TGTGCCTGGGACCCGGGACAGGGGTACTACGAGCAGTACTTC CAWDPGQGYYEQYF
TRBJ1-5 few TRBV18 TRBD1 TGTGCCAGCTCGGGACAGCAAAATCAGCCCCAGCATTTT CASSGQQNQPQHF
TRBJ1-5 few TRBV13 - TGTGCCAGCAGCTCCCAGGGACTTCGGAGCAATCAGCCCCAGCATTTT CASSSQGLRSNQPQHF
TRBJ2-3 many TRBV21-1 - TGTGCCAGCAGCAAAAAGATAGGACCGCAAATCCCCACAGATACGCAGTATTTT CASSKKIGPQIPTDTQYF